These 14 T cell receptor beta chains were sequenced from one sample in a study of blood T cell repertoires in COVID-19. Here immunoSEQ multiplex PCR was the method, and the copy in TCRdb shows in-frame clones only, minus some. The repertoire holds roughly 200,000 clones, around 85% seen once, with roughly 18% in the top ten. The sequenced material came from peripheral blood. Receptor source: a person aged 65 to 85 with COVID-19, enrolled during active disease.

In the case of this clone: At one end the junction does not follow the germline gene, possibly because of a read error. V is TRBV5-8 and J is TRBJ1-1, with D maybe TRBD1 (5 bases). The CDR3 loop spans 14 amino acids. Germline CDR1 and CDR2: SGHTS and YDEGEE. The DNA of the CDR3 is TGTGCCAGCACCCAACAGGTAGAGTACACAGAAGCTTTCTTT. It translates to CASTQQVEYTEAFF.

This clone was picked up a small number of times. The chain links TRBV9 to TRBJ2-1; 8 positions agree with TRBD2. The trim removed 2 bases at V and 8 bases at J, leaving 12 bases unmatched. Germline CDR1 and CDR2: SGDLS and YYNGEE. This CDR3 comprises 16 residues. CDR3 amino acids: CASSVTTGLETDEQFF. CDR3 DNA sequence: TGTGCCAGCAGCGTGACGACGGGACTAGAGACCGATGAGCAGTTCTTC.

The chain has TRBV9 and TRBJ2-5, with 11 bases that match TRBD2. The CDR3 is made up of 18 amino acids. V lost 3 bases to trimming and J lost 1 base; unmatched junction nucleotides: 11. CDR1 and CDR2 from the germline V gene are SGDLS and YYNGEE. The CDR3 reads CASSAGTSGWRAQETQYF. In DNA form, the CDR3 reads TGTGCCAGCAGCGCCGGGACTAGCGGATGGAGGGCCCAAGAGACCCAGTACTTC.

This chain joins TRBV2 and TRBJ2-7; D may be TRBD2 (5 bases). The CDR3 has 12 amino acids. Germline CDR1 and CDR2: SNHLY and FYNNEI. Between the trimmed V and J ends, which lost 8 bases and 3 bases, there was a span of 11 bases. CDR3 coding DNA: TGTGCCAGCCGTAGTCGGGGCTACGAGCAGTACTTC. Amino acids: CASRSRGYEQYF. The full variable domain, in which reference TRBV2 and TRBJ2-7 provide the parts outside the CDR3, is EPEVTQTPSHQVTQMGQEVILRCVPISNHLYFYWYRQILGQKVEFLVSFYNNEISEKSEIFDDQFSVERPDGSNFTLKIRSTKLEDSAMYFCASRSRGYEQYFGPGTRLTVT.

The rearrangement uses TRBV5-1 and TRBJ2-5, with 9 bases matching TRBD1. The CDR3 loop spans 15 amino acids. Germline V gene sequence: CDR1 SGHRS, CDR2 YFSETQ. Trimming cost V 7 bases and J 5 bases; bases outside gene matches: 12. The CDR3 region has the DNA TGCGCCAGCCTCAGGGGCGGGACAGGGCGTGAGACCCAGTACTTC. This codes for CASLRGGTGRETQYF.

This clone was counted between two and nine times. The V gene is TRBV7-2, the J gene TRBJ1-2, with 7 bases aligning to TRBD1. The CDR3 spans 14 residues. The germline gives CDR1 SGHTA, CDR2 FQGNSA. V lost 3 bases and J lost 6; bases outside the gene matches: 7. The CDR3 nucleotides are TGTGCCAGCAGCTTGAACAGGGGAAATGATGGCTACACCTTC. This sequence encodes CASSLNRGNDGYTF.

This clone was counted between two and nine times. V is TRBV27 and J is TRBJ1-4, with TRBD1 as a possible D gene (5 bases). Per the germline V gene, CDR1 is MNHEY and CDR2 is SMNVEV (reference sequence). This CDR3 spans 13 amino acids. V was clipped by 6 bases and J by 4 bases, with 9 bases between them. The CDR3 sequence is CASRTANNEKLFF. CDR3 DNA sequence: TGTGCCAGCAGGACAGCTAATAATGAAAAACTGTTTTTT. The variable domain in full, with the rest retrieved from reference TRBV27 and TRBJ1-4, is EAQVTQNPRYLITVTGKKLTVTCSQNMNHEYMSWYRQDPGLGLRQIYYSMNVEVTDKGDVPEGYKVSRKEKRNFPLILESPSPNQTSLYFCASRTANNEKLFFGSGTQLSVL.

V and J are TRBV4-1 and TRBJ1-5; 10 bases map to TRBD1. V lost 0 bases and J lost 5; bases outside the gene matches: 4. The CDR3 loop spans 16 amino acids. Germline V CDR1 and CDR2: MGHRA, YSYEKL. CDR3 region: CASSQDPGQGYQPQHF. As DNA, the CDR3 is TGCGCCAGCAGCCAAGACCCGGGACAGGGGTATCAGCCCCAGCATTTT.

V is TRBV7-2 and J is TRBJ1-2; 9 nucleotides agree with TRBD1. Germline values: CDR1 SGHTA, CDR2 FQGNSA. The trim removed 5 bases at V and 4 bases at J, leaving 8 bases unmatched. The length of the CDR3 is 15 residues. In nucleotides, the CDR3 is TGTGCCAGCAGCCCCCGGACAGGGGATTTCTATGGCTACACCTTC. It translates to CASSPRTGDFYGYTF.

This chain connects TRBV5-1 to TRBJ1-6; D perhaps matches TRBD1 (5 bases). CDR3 size: 15 residues. V was clipped by 0 bases and J by 4 bases, with 8 bases between them. The germline gives CDR1 SGHRS, CDR2 YFSETQ. In DNA form, the CDR3 reads TGCGCCAGCAGCTTGGGGGGCTCTTATAATTCACCCCTCCACTTT. Amino acids: CASSLGGSYNSPLHF.

The chain has TRBV28 and TRBJ2-7; possible D gene TRBD1, 5 bases. Looked up from germline, CDR1 is MDHEN and CDR2 is SYDVKM. The CDR3 is made up of 14 amino acids. The germline V and J ends were trimmed by 11 bases and 4 bases, with 21 bases remaining between them. The DNA of the CDR3 is TGTGCCTGCCAACAGGACCGGGTTGTTTACGAGCAGTACTTC. It is translated as CACQQDRVVYEQYF.

The chain links TRBV4-1 to TRBJ2-1, with 8 bases that match TRBD2. The CDR3 runs to 16 residues. The ends lost 3 bases at V and 6 bases at J; junction bases unmatched: 10. CDR1 MGHRA and CDR2 YSYEKL come from the germline V gene. As DNA, the CDR3 is TGCGCCAGCAGCCACCCCGAGGGACTAGGGGGCAATGAGCAGTTCTTC. This sequence encodes CASSHPEGLGGNEQFF.

J is TRBJ2-7 and V is TRBV18, with 10 bases matching TRBD1. Germline V lookup: CDR1 KGHSH, CDR2 LQKENI. With V trimmed by 3 bases and J by 7 bases, 3 bases remained unmatched. CDR3 length: 13 residues. The chain's CDR3 is CASSPKDRGEQYF. CDR3 DNA sequence: TGTGCCAGCTCACCTAAGGACAGGGGGGAGCAGTACTTC.

The chain is built from TRBV2 and TRBJ2-1; 11 nucleotides agree with TRBD2. Germline V gives CDR1 SNHLY, CDR2 FYNNEI. The CDR3 length is 16 residues. V lost 2 bases, J lost 3 bases, and 3 bases stayed unmatched. CDR3 protein: CASSEWLAGGYNEQFF. The DNA of the CDR3 is TGTGCCAGCAGTGAATGGCTAGCGGGAGGCTACAATGAGCAGTTCTTC.